This T cell receptor (beta chain) was identified during a study of blood T cell repertoires in COVID-19. Study as a whole: The origin of the acute and convalescent COVID-19 samples was the United States, Italy and Spain.

TCRdb's table, derived via immunoSEQ multiplex PCR, lists solely in-frame clones and lacks some. The data show approximately 46,000 clones, around 87% seen once. Germline loops: CDR1 MNHEY, CDR2 SVGAGI. V lost 8 bases and J 7 bases, leaving 23 bases between the germline ends. The CDR3 totals 15 residues. The TCR sequence derives from a man aged 45-65 years with active COVID-19. The specimen was peripheral blood. This chain connects TRBV6-5 to TRBJ1-1; the D gene is possibly TRBD1 (6 bases). The CDR3 bases are TGTGCCAGCCCGACTTGCCCTCCAGGGGCGATTGAAGCTTTCTTT. This translates into CASPTCPPGAIEAFF.